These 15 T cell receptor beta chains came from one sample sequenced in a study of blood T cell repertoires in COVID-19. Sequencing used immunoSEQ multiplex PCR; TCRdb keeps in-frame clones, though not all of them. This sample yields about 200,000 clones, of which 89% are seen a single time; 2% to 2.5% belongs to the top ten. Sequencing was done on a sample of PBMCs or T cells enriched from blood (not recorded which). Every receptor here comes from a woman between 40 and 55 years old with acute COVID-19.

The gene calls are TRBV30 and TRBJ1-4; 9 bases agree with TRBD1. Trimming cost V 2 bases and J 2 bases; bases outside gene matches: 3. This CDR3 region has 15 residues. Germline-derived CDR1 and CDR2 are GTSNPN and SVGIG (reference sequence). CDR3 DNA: TGTGCCTGGAGTTTGACAGGGGGGACTAATGAAAAACTGTTTTTT. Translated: CAWSLTGGTNEKLFF. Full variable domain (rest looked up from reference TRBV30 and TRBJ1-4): SQTIHQWPATLVQPVGSPLSLECTVEGTSNPNLYWYRQAAGRGLQLLFYSVGIGQISSEVPQNLSASRPQDRQFILSSKKLLLSDSGFYLCAWSLTGGTNEKLFFGSGTQLSVL.

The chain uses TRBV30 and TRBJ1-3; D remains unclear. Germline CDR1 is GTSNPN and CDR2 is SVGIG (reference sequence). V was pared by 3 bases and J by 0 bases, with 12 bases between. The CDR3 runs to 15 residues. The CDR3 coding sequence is TGTGCCTGGAGGGCAGGCCTTAGCTCTGGAAACACCATATATTTT. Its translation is CAWRAGLSSGNTIYF. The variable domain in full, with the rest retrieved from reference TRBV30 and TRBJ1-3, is SQTIHQWPATLVQPVGSPLSLECTVEGTSNPNLYWYRQAAGRGLQLLFYSVGIGQISSEVPQNLSASRPQDRQFILSSKKLLLSDSGFYLCAWRAGLSSGNTIYFGEGSWLTVV.

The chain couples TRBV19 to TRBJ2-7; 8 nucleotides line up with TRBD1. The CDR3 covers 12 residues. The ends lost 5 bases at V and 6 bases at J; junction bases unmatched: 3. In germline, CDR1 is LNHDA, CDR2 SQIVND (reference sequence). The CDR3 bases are TGTGCCAGTAGTTTCAGGGGGCGCGAGCAGTACTTC. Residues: CASSFRGREQYF.

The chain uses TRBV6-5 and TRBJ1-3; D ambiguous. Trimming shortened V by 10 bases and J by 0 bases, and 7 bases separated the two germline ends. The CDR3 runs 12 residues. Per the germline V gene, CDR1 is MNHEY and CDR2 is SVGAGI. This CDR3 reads CATRSSGNTIYF. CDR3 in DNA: TGTGCCACTAGGAGCTCTGGAAACACCATATATTTT.

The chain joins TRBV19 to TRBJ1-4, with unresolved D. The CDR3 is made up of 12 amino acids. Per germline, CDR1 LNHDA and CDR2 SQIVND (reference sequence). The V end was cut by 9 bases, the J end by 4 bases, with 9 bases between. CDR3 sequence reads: CASRGYNEKLFF. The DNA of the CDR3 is TGTGCCAGCAGAGGGTATAATGAAAAACTGTTTTTT.

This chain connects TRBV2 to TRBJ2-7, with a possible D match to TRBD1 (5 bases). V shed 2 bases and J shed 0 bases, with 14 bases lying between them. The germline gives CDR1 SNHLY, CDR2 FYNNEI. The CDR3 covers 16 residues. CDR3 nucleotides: TGTGCCAGCAGTGAATTGGGCAGGACAAGCTCCTACGAGCAGTACTTC. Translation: CASSELGRTSSYEQYF. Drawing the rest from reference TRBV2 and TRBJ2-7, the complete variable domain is EPEVTQTPSHQVTQMGQEVILRCVPISNHLYFYWYRQILGQKVEFLVSFYNNEISEKSEIFDDQFSVERPDGSNFTLKIRSTKLEDSAMYFCASSELGRTSSYEQYFGPGTRLTVT.

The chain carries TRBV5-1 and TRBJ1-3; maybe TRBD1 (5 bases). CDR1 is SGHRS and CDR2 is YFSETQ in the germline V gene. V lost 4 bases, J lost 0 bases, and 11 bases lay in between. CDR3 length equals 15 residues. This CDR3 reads CASSVAGSSGNTIYF. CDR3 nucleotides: TGCGCCAGCAGCGTCGCAGGGTCCTCTGGAAACACCATATATTTT.

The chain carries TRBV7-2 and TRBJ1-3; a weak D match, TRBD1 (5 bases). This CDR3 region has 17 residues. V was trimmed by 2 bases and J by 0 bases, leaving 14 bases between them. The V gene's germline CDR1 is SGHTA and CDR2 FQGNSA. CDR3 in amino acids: CASSLQGLTTSGNTIYF. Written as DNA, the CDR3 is TGTGCCAGCAGCTTACAGGGCCTTACGACCTCTGGAAACACCATATATTTT.

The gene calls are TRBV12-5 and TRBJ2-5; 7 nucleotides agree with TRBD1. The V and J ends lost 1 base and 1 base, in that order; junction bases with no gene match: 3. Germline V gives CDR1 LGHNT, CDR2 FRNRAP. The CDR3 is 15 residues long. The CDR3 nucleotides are TGTGCTAGTGGTTTGGGACAGGGTGGCCAAGAGACCCAGTACTTC. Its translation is CASGLGQGGQETQYF.

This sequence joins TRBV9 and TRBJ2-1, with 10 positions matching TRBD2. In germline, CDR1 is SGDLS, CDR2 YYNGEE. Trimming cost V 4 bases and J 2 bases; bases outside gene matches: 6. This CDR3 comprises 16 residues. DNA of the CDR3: TGTGCCAGCAGCCCTACCGGACTAGCGGCCTACAATGAGCAGTTCTTC. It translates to CASSPTGLAAYNEQFF.

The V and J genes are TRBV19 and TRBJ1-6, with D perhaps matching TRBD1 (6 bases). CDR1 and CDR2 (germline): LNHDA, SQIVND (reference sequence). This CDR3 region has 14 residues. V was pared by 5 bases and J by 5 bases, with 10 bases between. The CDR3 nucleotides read TGTGCCAGTAGTCAGGGGCGGAATAATTCACCCCTCCACTTT. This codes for CASSQGRNNSPLHF.

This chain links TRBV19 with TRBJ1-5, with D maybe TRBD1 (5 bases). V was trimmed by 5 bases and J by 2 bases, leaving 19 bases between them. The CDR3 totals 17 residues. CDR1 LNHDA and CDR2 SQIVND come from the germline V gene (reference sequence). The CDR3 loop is CASSYRDLVLGNQPQHF. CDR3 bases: TGTGCCAGTAGTTACCGGGACTTGGTCTTGGGCAATCAGCCCCAGCATTTT.

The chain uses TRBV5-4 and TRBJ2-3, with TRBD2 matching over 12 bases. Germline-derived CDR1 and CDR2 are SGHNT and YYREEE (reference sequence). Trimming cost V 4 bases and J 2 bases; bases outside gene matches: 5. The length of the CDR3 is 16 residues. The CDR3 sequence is CASSAGLAGFTDTQYF. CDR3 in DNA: TGTGCCAGCAGCGCGGGACTAGCGGGTTTCACAGATACGCAGTATTTT.

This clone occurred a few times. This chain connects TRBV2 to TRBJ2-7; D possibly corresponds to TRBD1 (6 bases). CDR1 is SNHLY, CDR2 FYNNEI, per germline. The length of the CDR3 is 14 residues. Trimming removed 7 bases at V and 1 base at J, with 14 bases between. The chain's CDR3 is CASTLKTGSYEQYF. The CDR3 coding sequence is TGTGCCAGCACCCTTAAGACAGGTTCCTACGAGCAGTACTTC.

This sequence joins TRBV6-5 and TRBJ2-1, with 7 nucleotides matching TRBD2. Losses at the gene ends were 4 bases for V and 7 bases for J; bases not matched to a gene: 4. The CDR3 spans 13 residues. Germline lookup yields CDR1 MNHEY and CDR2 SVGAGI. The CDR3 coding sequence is TGTGCCAGCAGTTCGGGGGAGGGTAATGAGCAGTTCTTC. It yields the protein CASSSGEGNEQFF.